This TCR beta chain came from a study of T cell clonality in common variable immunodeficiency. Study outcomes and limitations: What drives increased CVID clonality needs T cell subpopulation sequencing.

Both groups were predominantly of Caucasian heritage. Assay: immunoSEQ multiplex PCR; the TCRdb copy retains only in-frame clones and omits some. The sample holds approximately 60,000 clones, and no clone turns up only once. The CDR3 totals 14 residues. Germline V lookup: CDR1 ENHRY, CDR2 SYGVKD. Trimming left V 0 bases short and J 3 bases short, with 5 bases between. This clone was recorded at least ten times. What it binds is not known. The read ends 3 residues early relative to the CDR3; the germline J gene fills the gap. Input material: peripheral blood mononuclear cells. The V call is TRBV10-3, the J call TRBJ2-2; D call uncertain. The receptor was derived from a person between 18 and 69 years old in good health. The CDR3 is CAISESRDTGELFF. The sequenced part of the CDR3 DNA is TGTGCCATCAGTGAGTCCCGGGACACCGGGGAG.